This TCR beta chain came from a study of T cell responses to AZD1222 COVID-19 vaccine (TCRdb year 2021). Regarding the research as a whole: AZD1222 recipients given second doses at about 4 weeks or at about 12 weeks were pooled, since spike-specific TCR depth and breadth were not found to differ between the two schedules. TCR sequencing was performed for roughly 240 trial participants, of whom approximately 200 were given two doses of AZD1222 and some 26 were given two doses of MenACWY control vaccine. Enrollment into the trials was organized by age into subgroups of 18-55, 56-69 and 70-plus years, and those subgroups contained about 160, 30 and 59 TCR-sequenced participants, respectively. Study-wide findings and limitations: Conclusions about previously exposed vaccinees are limited because only a handful of AZD1222 recipients were SARS-CoV-2 seropositive at baseline. After two AZD1222 doses, both the breadth and the depth of spike-specific TCRs were significantly higher than at day 0 and than in MenACWY recipients. The 56-69-year group was small, and its depth increase did not reach significance, likely because of low power. Epitopes outside the regions mutated in the B.1.351 and B.1.1.7 variants were reportedly recognized by nearly half of the unique spike-specific TCRs. Participants were mostly white British and included more females than males, and it was suggested by the authors that clonal diversity may have been underestimated. Vaccine-associated CD4 TCRs spanned the whole spike protein, with dominant responses in regions 160-218 and 743-854. No day 14 peak-response samples were available, so repertoires were characterized only after the peak T cell response.

A note on this clone: The specificity of this receptor is unknown. Per-nucleotide qualities are absent, and no much larger clonotype sits a single base away.

The label giving this sample's time point can be read as: baseline before first vaccination. Vaccinee samples were obtained from the UK trials COV001 and COV002, which included a single-blind randomized controlled phase 2/3 trial of AZD1222 (ChAdOx1 nCoV-19) in healthy adults. For TCRbeta chain sequencing, PBMC samples from trial participants were taken at day 0 and at day 28 after the second dose. V lost 2 bases and J lost 6 bases; the stretch between them is 13 bases long. The germline V gene sets CDR1 to SGHVS and CDR2 to FQNEAQ. From cysteine to phenylalanine, the CDR3 is 14 amino acids long. Only CDR3 DNA remains: 42 bases, in frame from the first base. The CDR3 regions of human TCRbeta chains were subjected to immunosequencing. As for how the authors treated the data: Repertoire TCRs were matched against a reference library of SARS-CoV-2-specific TCRs generated with the MIRA antigen-specificity platform. Breadth meant the fraction of unique TCRs that were SARS-CoV-2-associated, whereas depth meant the fraction of total T cells that were SARS-CoV-2-associated. Using the MIRA data, each spike-specific TCR was mapped to the spike region that the TCR reacts to and placed in a CD4 or CD8 class. Log10-transformed breadth and depth values were compared by one-way ANOVA with Sidak's multiple comparisons tests. Entries here come from immuneACCESS through TCRdb and include only in-frame sequences with V and J called. Some clones fail to appear in such tables; in the studies checked, an unresolved V gene covers under half of the shortfall, and the cause of the remainder is unknown. For V, J and clone size, that table is used; D and trimming come from the DNA. In this sample the table shows around 170,000 clones, approximately 91% of which occur a single time. 0.99% of the sample goes to the ten largest clones.

This sequence uses TRBV7-8 and TRBJ1-2, with the D gene not confidently named. Sequences were derived from peripheral blood, sampled on day 0 of AZD1222 vaccination. This sequence was found in an adult in good health. The DNA sequence follows: TGTGCCAGCAGCTTACGCCACCAAGGCGATGGCTACACCTTC. The encoded protein is CASSLRHQGDGYTF. The variable domain in full, with residues beyond the CDR3 obtained from the reference TRBV7-8 and TRBJ1-2 genes, is GAGVSQSPRYKVAKRGQDVALRCDPISGHVSLFWYQQALGQGPEFLTYFQNEAQLDKSGLPSDRFFAERPEGSVSTLKIQRTQQEDSAVYLCASSLRHQGDGYTFGSGTRLTVV.